The 16 T cell receptor beta chains given below trace back to one sample, sequenced in a study of vaccination and CD4 T cells after COVID-19. The antigens for these receptors are not known. The Oncomine TCR Beta short-read assay sequenced DNA from cultured CD4+ T cells. In this case, cultured CD4+ T cells provided the extracted genomic DNA. A single record per CDR3 protein comes from TCRdb applying MiXCR to the PCR reads. The sample carries around 7,200 distinct CDR3 sequences, more than 25% recorded once. Treatment here: approximately 10-day PBMC culture with coronavirus spike peptide pools or control peptides (ViraFEST assay). These CD4+ T cells came from an unexposed donor, sampled before the COVID-19 pandemic (2011-2018). The sample consisted of CD4+ T cells from blood, cultured in vitro. The receptors come from a human donor in good health.

This clonotype rates as medium-sized (0.01 to 0.1%). The chain is built from TRBV6-1 and TRBJ1-2, with D hard to call. In germline, CDR1 is MNHNS, CDR2 SASEGT. The CDR3 loop spans 13 amino acids. Trimming pared 6 bases from V and 2 bases from J, leaving 10 bases between. As DNA, the CDR3 is TGTGCCAGCAGGAGAGGCGAAAACTATGGCTACACCTTC. Translated, it gives CASRRGENYGYTF.

This chain uses TRBV5-1 with TRBJ2-5; D ambiguous. The CDR3 totals 15 residues. In germline, CDR1 is SGHRS, CDR2 YFSETQ. V lost 3 bases and J 5 bases, leaving 17 bases between the germline ends. In DNA, the CDR3 is TGCGCCAGCAGCTATCTCGATCGACGCAGTGAGACCCAGTACTTC. Translation: CASSYLDRRSETQYF.

Comment on this clonotype: Likely a read error: the CDR3 ends without its conserved phenylalanine or tryptophan. The rearrangement joins TRBV7-2 to TRBJ2-7, with no clear D. V was trimmed by 2 bases and J by 4 bases, leaving 6 bases between them. The CDR3 totals 12 residues. Germline loops: CDR1 SGHTA, CDR2 FQGNSA. CDR3 residues: CASSLSRYEQYL. The CDR3 DNA follows: TGTGCCAGCAGCTTATCTAGGTACGAGCAGTACCTC.

V gene TRBV20-1 combines with J gene TRBJ2-3; 8 positions agree with TRBD2. The CDR3 runs 16 residues. Germline V gene lookup returns CDR1 DFQATT and CDR2 SNEGSKA (reference sequence). After removal of 0 bases from V and 5 bases from J, the junction contained 10 bases not matched to a gene. Here the CDR3 reads CSARDIPSGRGDTQYF. For the CDR3, the DNA is TGCAGTGCTAGAGATATCCCCAGCGGGAGAGGAGATACGCAGTATTTT.

The CDR3 region is CASSFVDRRETQYF. The CDR3 nucleotides read TGTGCCAGCAGTTTCGTGGACAGGAGAGAGACCCAGTACTTC. This chain connects TRBV28 to TRBJ2-5; 7 bases fit TRBD1. This CDR3 region has 14 residues. The germline CDR1 and CDR2 sequences are MDHEN and SYDVKM. Trimming at V came to 3 bases and at J to 4 bases, leaving 5 bases not matched to a gene.

The chain recombines TRBV28 with TRBJ1-6, with TRBD1 as a possible D gene (5 bases). V dropped 3 bases and J dropped 9 bases, with 9 bases sitting between them. Germline V gene sequence: CDR1 MDHEN, CDR2 SYDVKM. The CDR3 spans 13 residues. CDR3 in DNA: TGTGCCAGCAGTTTGAGGGGCAGTTCACCCCTCCACTTT. Protein sequence: CASSLRGSSPLHF.

The rearrangement links TRBV10-3 to TRBJ2-3; 8 nucleotides align to TRBD2. Germline CDR1 ENHRY, CDR2 SYGVKD. The CDR3 covers 14 residues. CDR3 in amino acids: CATGELAVKDTQYF. In DNA form, the CDR3 reads TGTGCGACGGGGGAACTAGCGGTGAAAGATACGCAGTATTTT.

By its share, this clonotype is medium-sized. J is TRBJ2-5 and V is TRBV27, with 9 bases that match TRBD1. Losses at the gene ends were 6 bases for V and 5 bases for J; bases not matched to a gene: 4. The V gene's germline CDR1 is MNHEY and CDR2 SMNVEV (reference sequence). The CDR3 loop spans 13 amino acids. The CDR3 nucleotides are TGTGCCAGCAGCCACAGGGGGCAGGAGACCCAGTACTTC. This sequence encodes CASSHRGQETQYF.

J is TRBJ2-1 and V is TRBV7-2, with 9 nucleotides matching TRBD2. CDR1 SGHTA and CDR2 FQGNSA come from the germline V gene. The CDR3 is 16 amino acids. The V and J ends lost 0 bases and 9 bases, in that order; junction bases with no gene match: 9. The CDR3 DNA sequence: TGTGCCAGCAGCTTAGCGGCGGGAGGGCTCCTTATTGAGCAGTTCTTC. Protein sequence: CASSLAAGGLLIEQFF.

Turning to this clonotype: At one of its ends the junction is not consistent with the germline gene, which may arise from a read error. The rearrangement links TRBV6-1 to TRBJ1-1, with 8 bases aligning to TRBD1. Germline values: CDR1 MNHNS, CDR2 SASEGT. The CDR3 is 15 amino acids. The CDR3: CASIQRGTGNTEAFF. CDR3 bases: TGCGCCAGCATCCAAAGAGGGACAGGGAACACTGAAGCTTTCTTT.

The rearrangement uses TRBV20-1 and TRBJ2-1, with 9 positions matching TRBD2. The J call may be mistaken, given a closer DNA end match to TRBJ2-7. CDR3 length equals 14 residues. Germline lookup yields CDR1 DFQATT and CDR2 SNEGSKA (reference sequence). CDR3 nucleotide sequence: TGCAGTGCTAGCCGTCGACTAGCGGCCTACGAGCAGTACTTC. This codes for CSASRRLAAYEQYF.

In its sample, this clonotype was seen a few times. The chain carries TRBV27 and TRBJ2-3; TRBD1 matches 7 bases. The CDR3 spans 14 residues. V dropped 5 bases and J dropped 1; count of bases not matched to a gene: 3. Germline lookup yields CDR1 MNHEY and CDR2 SMNVEV (reference sequence). The CDR3: CASSRDSRTDTQYF. CDR3 nucleotide sequence: TGTGCCAGCAGTCGGGACAGCCGCACAGATACGCAGTATTTT.

This clonotype is classed as medium-sized (0.01 to 0.1%). This chain uses TRBV6-1 with TRBJ1-2, with 10 nucleotides matching TRBD1. The CDR3 loop spans 14 amino acids. The V segment lost 7 bases and the J segment 3 bases; nucleotides outside the gene matches: 5. Germline V gene lookup returns CDR1 MNHNS and CDR2 SASEGT. CDR3 bases: TGTGCCAGCACCCTGGGACAGGGGTACTATGGCTACACCTTC. It codes for CASTLGQGYYGYTF.

The chain combines TRBV28 with TRBJ1-2, with 7 nucleotides matching TRBD1. Per germline, CDR1 MDHEN and CDR2 SYDVKM. V dropped 4 bases and J dropped 6; count of bases not matched to a gene: 14. The CDR3 loop spans 16 amino acids. The DNA of the CDR3 is TGTGCCAGCAGTTCCGGGACAGTCCTATCAAGCGATGGCTACACCTTC. Its translation is CASSSGTVLSSDGYTF.

The chain employs TRBV7-2 and TRBJ2-3; D is perhaps TRBD2 (5 bases). The CDR3 spans 15 residues. Germline values: CDR1 SGHTA, CDR2 FQGNSA. V was trimmed by 7 bases and J by 1 base, leaving 15 bases between them. The CDR3 is CASNPGSGGTDTQYF. In nucleotides, the CDR3 is TGTGCCAGCAACCCGGGAAGCGGAGGCACAGATACGCAGTATTTT.

V and J are TRBV6-2 or TRBV6-3 and TRBJ1-5; a weak D match, TRBD1 (5 bases). The V end lost 2 bases, the J end lost 3 bases, and 8 bases lay between the germline ends. This CDR3 is built from 14 residues. Germline V gene data show CDR1 as MNHEY and CDR2 as SVGEGT. The CDR3 nucleotides are TGTGCCAGCAGTTACGACAGTCTCAATCAGCCCCAGCATTTT. Its protein is CASSYDSLNQPQHF.